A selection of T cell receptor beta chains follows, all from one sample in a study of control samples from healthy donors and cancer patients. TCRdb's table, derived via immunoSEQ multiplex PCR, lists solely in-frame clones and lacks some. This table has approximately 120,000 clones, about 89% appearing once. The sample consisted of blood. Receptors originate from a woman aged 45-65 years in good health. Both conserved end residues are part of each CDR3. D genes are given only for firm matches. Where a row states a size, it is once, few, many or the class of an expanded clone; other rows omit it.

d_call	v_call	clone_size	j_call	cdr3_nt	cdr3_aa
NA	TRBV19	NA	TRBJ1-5	TGTGCCAGTAGTTCAGCCAGGGTGACGAATCAGCCCCAGCATTTT	CASSSARVTNQPQHF
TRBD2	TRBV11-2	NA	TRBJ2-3	TGTGCCAGCAGCTTTCGGCTAGCGGGAGGGGGGGCCGATACGCAGTATTTT	CASSFRLAGGGADTQYF
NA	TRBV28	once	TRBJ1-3	TGTGCCAGCAGTTTAGACTGGAGGGGAAACACCATATATTTT	CASSLDWRGNTIYF
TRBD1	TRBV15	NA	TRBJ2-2	TGTGCCACCAGCCCAACAGGGGGCAAGACCGGGGAGCTGTTTTTT	CATSPTGGKTGELFF
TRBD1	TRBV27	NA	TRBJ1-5	TGTGCCAGCAGTTCGTACCCACCGGGACAGGCGAATCAGCCCCAGCATTTT	CASSSYPPGQANQPQHF
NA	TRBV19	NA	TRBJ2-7	TGTGCCAGTAGTATAGTGGTAGTTGGCGAGCAGTACTTC	CASSIVVVGEQYF
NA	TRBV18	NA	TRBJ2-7	TGTGCCAGCTCACCACTTGTACTGGGCCTCGCGGGGCAGTACTTC	CASSPLVLGLAGQYF
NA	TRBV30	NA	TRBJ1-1	TGTGCCTGGAGTGCGGGGCCTAGCGCTTTCTTT	CAWSAGPSAFF
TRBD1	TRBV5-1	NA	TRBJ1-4	TGCGCCAGCAGCTACTCTGGGGACAGGACTTCAACTAATGAAAAACTGTTTTTT	CASSYSGDRTSTNEKLFF
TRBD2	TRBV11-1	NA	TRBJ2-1	TGTGCCAGCAGCTTCCAGTCACTAGCGGGAGTAGGTGAGCAGTTCTTC	CASSFQSLAGVGEQFF
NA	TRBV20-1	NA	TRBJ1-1	TGCAGTGCTAGAGACCGCCTTGCCTTTTTT	CSARDRLAFF
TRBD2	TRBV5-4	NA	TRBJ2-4	TGTGCCAGCAGCTTGGTCGGGGGGGGACTAGCCAAAAACATTCAGTACTTC	CASSLVGGGLAKNIQYF
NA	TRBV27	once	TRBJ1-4	TGTGCCAGCAGTTTATCCGGCAGAACTAATGAAAAACTGTTTTTT	CASSLSGRTNEKLFF
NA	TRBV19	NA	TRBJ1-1	TGTGCCAGTAGTATAAACGCGGTGAACACTGAAGCTTTCTTT	CASSINAVNTEAFF
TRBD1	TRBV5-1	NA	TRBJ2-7	TGCGCCAGCAGCCCCTGGGACAGGGAGGGGGACGAGCAGTACTTC	CASSPWDREGDEQYF
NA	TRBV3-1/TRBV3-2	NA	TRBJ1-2	TGTGCCAGCAGGGGTGGGGGGCGAAGATATGGCTACACCTTC	CASRGGGRRYGYTF
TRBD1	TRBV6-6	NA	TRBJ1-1	TGTGCCAGCCAACTAGGGACAGTGAACACTGAAGCTTTCTTT	CASQLGTVNTEAFF
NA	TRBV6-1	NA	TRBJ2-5	TGTGCCAGCAGTGTCACCGGATTAAACAACCAAGAGACCCAGTACTTC	CASSVTGLNNQETQYF
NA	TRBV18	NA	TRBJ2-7	TGTGCCAGCTCACCACACAACGAGCAGTACTTC	CASSPHNEQYF
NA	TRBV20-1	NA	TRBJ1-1	TGCAGTGCTAGAGCAGGGCCTGAAGCTTTCTTT	CSARAGPEAFF
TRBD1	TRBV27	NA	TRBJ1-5	TGTGCCAGCAGTTCGACAGGGGGCAATCAGCCCCAGCATTTT	CASSSTGGNQPQHF
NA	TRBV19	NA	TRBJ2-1	TGTGCCAGTAGCCGGGGGTACAATGAGCAGTTCTTC	CASSRGYNEQFF
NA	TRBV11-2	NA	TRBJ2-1	TGTGCCAGCAGCCCTGTCTACGCAGGAGCATACTTCAATGAGCAGTTCTTC	CASSPVYAGAYFNEQFF
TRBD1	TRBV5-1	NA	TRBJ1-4	TGCGCCAGCAGCTTGGCGACAGGGGGTTTGGAAAAACTGTTTTTT	CASSLATGGLEKLFF
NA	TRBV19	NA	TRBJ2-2	TGTGCCAGTAGACTACTTGACACCGGGGAGCTGTTTTTT	CASRLLDTGELFF
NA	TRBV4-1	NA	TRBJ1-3	TGCGCCAGCAGCCAAGCGACGCCTGGAAACACCATATATTTT	CASSQATPGNTIYF
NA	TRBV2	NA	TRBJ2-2	TGTGCCAGCAAGGGCCAGGCGAACACCGGGGAGCTGTTTTTT	CASKGQANTGELFF
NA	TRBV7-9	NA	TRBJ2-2	TGTGCCAGCAGCTTTAAGGGAACCGGGGAGCTGTTTTTT	CASSFKGTGELFF
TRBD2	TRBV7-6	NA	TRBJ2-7	TGTGCCAGCAGCTCTTTAGCGGGGTTGGCCTACGAGCAGTACTTC	CASSSLAGLAYEQYF
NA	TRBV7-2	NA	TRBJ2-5	TGTGCCAGCAGCTTAGGTGGGGTGAGAGAGACCCAGTACTTC	CASSLGGVRETQYF
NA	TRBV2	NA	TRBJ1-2	TGTGCCACCCAGGGAGAGAACTATGGCTACACCTTC	CATQGENYGYTF
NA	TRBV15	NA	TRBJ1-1	TGTGCCACCAGCAGAGATCCGAACACTGAAGCTTTCTTT	CATSRDPNTEAFF
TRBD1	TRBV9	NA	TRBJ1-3	TGTGCCAGCAGCGTTGGAGGGGGCGAGCCTAGCCCTGGAAACACCATATATTTT	CASSVGGGEPSPGNTIYF
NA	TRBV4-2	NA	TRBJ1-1	TGTGCCAGCAGCGTCCGGGATGGAGCTTTCTTT	CASSVRDGAFF
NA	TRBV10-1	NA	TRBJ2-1	TGCGCCAGCAGTGAACTCGCGGTAGGTTTAGGGGATGAGCAGTTCTTC	CASSELAVGLGDEQFF
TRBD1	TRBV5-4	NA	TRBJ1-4	TGTGCCAGCAGCTTTGGACAGGAAATAGGTGAAAAACTGTTTTTT	CASSFGQEIGEKLFF
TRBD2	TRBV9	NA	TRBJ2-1	TGTGCCAGCAGCCGAGCGGGAGGGAACTACAATGAGCAGTTCTTC	CASSRAGGNYNEQFF